This T cell receptor (beta chain) originates from a study of T cells in Graves' hyperthyroidism and ophthalmopathy (dated by TCRdb to about 2019). About the investigation overall: Peripheral blood samples were taken at the time of initial diagnosis, prior to any treatment. The study also compared thyroid tissue and blood T-cell repertoires from about six Graves' hyperthyroidism patients. Once sampling was done, hyperthyroidism patients were given methimazole at a starting dose of 30 mg daily, whereas ophthalmopathy patients were given high-dose intravenous methylprednisolone. The approximately 98 discovery patients were randomly divided into training and test sets at a 7:3 ratio. According to the paper, TCR Vbeta CDR3 sequencing was carried out on about 140 peripheral blood samples, which came from 40 to 45 ophthalmopathy, around 75 hyperthyroidism and about 17 progressor patients. Whether ophthalmopathy could be predicted prospectively was tested in an independent validation cohort made up of 18 to 20 hyperthyroidism patients plus 17 patients who later progressed to ophthalmopathy. A discovery cohort of fewer than 110 patients, about 40 with Graves' ophthalmopathy and 57 with stable Graves' hyperthyroidism, was used to find distinguishing TCR V-J signatures. Overall study results and their limits: Most expanded thyroid clonotypes (frequency above 0.001) were also detected in blood, suggesting blood repertoires may reflect thyroid immune responses. Ophthalmopathy was separated from stable hyperthyroidism by a 13 V-J signature model, with just over 85% sensitivity and around 81% specificity obtained in cross-validation and 80%/75% obtained in testing. Sample size was not statistically predetermined, and blinding of investigators to group allocation was not performed. During validation, the model predicted progression to ophthalmopathy a median of around six months ahead of onset, with approximately 70% sensitivity and 72% to 85% specificity.

Taken from the germline V gene, the CDR1 and CDR2 loops are SGDLS and YYNGEE. Compared with germline, V lacks 6 bases and J lacks 0 bases; bases without a gene match: 7. The CDR3 covers 15 residues, taking in both the cysteine and the phenylalanine. Only the CDR3 region is kept as DNA, spanning 45 bases read in frame from base 1. Amplification of TCR beta CDR3 regions was carried out from RNA transcripts. For the first round of RT-PCR on the TCR CDR3, the HTBI primer set was used together with the Qiagen OneStep RT-PCR kit. A second multiplex PCR round built the libraries, followed by size selection and purification. The libraries were sequenced on an Illumina HiSeq2000 using paired-end 100 bp reads. From the authors' description of their analysis: SOAPnuke was used to process the raw data, with reads discarded if the reads contained adapters or uncalled bases, had a mean Phred below 15, or lacked an exact constant-primer or identifier match. COPE v1.2.5 was used to merge the high-quality paired reads, and each unique nucleotide sequence was defined as a clonotype. MiTCR v1.1 was used to align the clonotypes against IMGT TRBV, TRBD and TRBJ reference segments. The analysis included only V-J combinations with a frequency above 0.0001, which together covered 99% to 99.2% of the repertoires. A TCS score was defined as the ratio between F50 (clonal expansion) and ExV (chaos), using BLOSUM62-based TCRdist between CDR3 peptides within each V-J. Welch's t-statistics and random forest reduced approximately 520 V-J features to 10 to 15, which were used in a naive Bayes classifier (R e1071). TCRdb reworked the public reads: Q25 trimming with fastp, MiXCR clone assembly, productive beta chains retained. When rows share a CDR3 protein, they turn into one entry using the most common DNA and genes. TCRdb, not the authors, supplied the V and J calls. This sample holds about 280,000 distinct CDR3 sequences; under 30% were observed only once. The ten largest clonotypes hold 25% to 30% of the sample.

Hyperthyroidism patients were aged 18 to 65 years and newly diagnosed, with disease duration of less than 2 months. The study excluded patients with uncontrolled infections, other autoimmune diseases, pregnancy or lactation. Clinical symptoms, serum thyroxine and TRAb, thyroid ultrasound, and orbital computed tomography formed the basis for the diagnoses. Blood from progressor patients was drawn when they were first diagnosed with hyperthyroidism, before any ophthalmopathy symptoms appeared. PBMCs were separated from 10 ml of fresh peripheral blood using Ficoll-Paque density gradient centrifugation. Progressor patients were defined as those initially diagnosed with Graves' hyperthyroidism in whom ophthalmopathy developed during follow-up. Trizol reagent was used to extract total RNA, and RNA quality was then checked on an Agilent 2100 Bioanalyzer. The sample holds many counts of this clonotype. Its specific antigen is unknown. Within one base of it there is no much larger clone, and no base qualities were kept.

Sequences were obtained from blood. The chain joins TRBV9 to TRBJ2-7; TRBD2 matches 9 bases in the middle. This TCR came from a man aged 40-50 years with Graves' hyperthyroidism that later progressed to Graves' ophthalmopathy. This receptor has the CDR3 CASTPSGTSSYEQYF. In nucleotide form, the sequence is TGTGCCAGCACCCCTAGCGGGACGAGCTCCTACGAGCAGTACTTC.